A single sample gave rise to the 18 T cell receptor beta chains below, sequenced in a study of CD8+ T cells in alopecia areata. Treatment indicated: oral pan-JAK inhibitor, 5-10 mg twice daily. Obtained from alopecia areata patients were lesional scalp punch biopsies along with peripheral blood. RNA was isolated and reverse transcribed to cDNA, the sequencing template. TCRdb keeps only in-frame clones here, not all; method: immunoSEQ multiplex PCR. The sample has about 5,900 clones, around 60% seen once. The source was skin, collected at approximately week 30, from a patient treated with tofacitinib. These receptors were collected from a human donor with alopecia areata.

The genes are TRBV18 and TRBJ1-2; no definite D call. The CDR3 sequence is 13 residues long. Between the trimmed V and J ends, which lost 3 bases and 2 bases, there was a span of 7 bases. Germline V lookup: CDR1 KGHSH, CDR2 LQKENI. CDR3 in DNA: TGTGCCAGCTCACCGGGGAGGAACTATGGCTACACCTTC. Translation gives CASSPGRNYGYTF.

This clone was seen only a few times. The chain is built from TRBV9 and TRBJ2-2; 9 bases align to TRBD1. Trimming took 4 bases from V and 7 from J; bases not matched to a gene: 11. The germline V gene has CDR1 SGDLS and CDR2 YYNGEE. This CDR3 is 16 amino acids long. Here the CDR3 reads CASSRRTGVLGGELFF. The CDR3 coding sequence is TGTGCCAGCAGCCGAAGGACAGGGGTTCTTGGCGGGGAGCTGTTTTTT.

The chain links TRBV19 to TRBJ1-1; 10 bases agree with TRBD1. The CDR3 contains 24 residues. Trimming took 5 bases from V and 0 from J; bases not matched to a gene: 30. Germline loops: CDR1 LNHDA, CDR2 SQIVND (reference sequence). The CDR3 loop reads CASSATGTGAFSSFGTGMNTEAFF. CDR3 bases: TGTGCCAGTAGTGCGACCGGGACAGGGGCCTTTTCTTCGTTTGGTACCGGAATGAACACTGAAGCTTTCTTT.

CDR3 DNA sequence: TGCAGCGTTGAAGGTCTCGGTGGGGATACGCAGTATTTT. Translating gives CSVEGLGGDTQYF. J is TRBJ2-3 and V is TRBV29-1; D uncertain. The V end was cut by 1 base, the J end by 6 bases, with 11 bases between. The CDR3 extends over 13 amino acids. Germline V gives CDR1 SQVTM, CDR2 ANQGSEA.

The gene calls are TRBV6-1 and TRBJ1-6; maybe TRBD1 (6 bases). This CDR3 contains 13 residues. Germline lookup yields CDR1 MNHNS and CDR2 SASEGT. V shed 6 bases and J shed 9 bases, with 12 bases lying between them. In DNA form, the CDR3 reads TGTGCCAGCAGCTCAGGGGAAAGTTCACCCCTCCACTTT. Translation gives CASSSGESSPLHF.

The chain employs TRBV4-1 and TRBJ1-1; D unresolved. This CDR3 contains 11 residues. The V gene's germline CDR1 is MGHRA and CDR2 YSYEKL. The ends were cut back, 7 bases at V and 1 base at J, with 4 bases in the middle. DNA of the CDR3: TGCGCCAGCATTGAGAACACTGAAGCTTTCTTT. Amino acids: CASIENTEAFF.

The genes are TRBV29-1 and TRBJ1-1; 8 bases map to TRBD1. Unmatched junction bases numbered 9, after V lost 7 bases and J lost 8 bases. The CDR3 consists of 12 residues. CDR1 is SQVTM and CDR2 is ANQGSEA in the germline V gene. CDR3 loop: CSGYSRDREAFF. In DNA form, the CDR3 reads TGCAGCGGATATTCCCGGGACAGGGAAGCTTTCTTT.

V usage is TRBV4-1 and J usage is TRBJ2-7, with 7 bases matching TRBD2. The germline V gene has CDR1 MGHRA and CDR2 YSYEKL. Trimming took 4 bases from V and 0 from J; bases not matched to a gene: 9. The CDR3 consists of 16 residues. The CDR3 nucleotides read TGCGCCAGCAGCCTCTTCGGTCGGGAGGACTCCTACGAGCAGTACTTC. Its protein is CASSLFGREDSYEQYF.

The V and J genes are TRBV19 and TRBJ2-7, with 9 bases matching TRBD1. CDR3 length: 12 residues. Germline CDR1 LNHDA, CDR2 SQIVND (reference sequence). Trimming removed 10 bases from V and 1 base from J; junction bases left unmatched: 2. The CDR3 sequence is CATGTGSYEQYF. In DNA form, the CDR3 reads TGTGCCACGGGGACAGGGTCCTACGAGCAGTACTTC.

There are a few counts of this clone. This chain connects TRBV13 to TRBJ2-1; 7 bases are shared with TRBD1. This CDR3 contains 15 residues. Germline V gene lookup returns CDR1 PRHDT and CDR2 FYEKMQ (reference sequence). The V and J ends lost 5 bases and 3 bases, in that order; junction bases with no gene match: 7. The CDR3 DNA reads TGTGCCAGCAGCCGCACAGGGGCTAACTACAATGAGCAGTTCTTC. Translated, it gives CASSRTGANYNEQFF.

V and J are TRBV4-1 and TRBJ2-3; D possibly uses TRBD1 or TRBD2 (5 bases each). The CDR3 consists of 19 residues. CDR1 is MGHRA, CDR2 YSYEKL, per germline. V shed 5 bases and J shed 2 bases, with 26 bases lying between them. CDR3 protein: CASSTYSRPGPKDTDTQYF. CDR3 bases: TGCGCCAGCAGCACCTACTCACGACCGGGACCTAAGGACACAGATACGCAGTATTTT.

The V call is TRBV29-1, the J call TRBJ2-2; TRBD2 matches 9 bases. The CDR3 covers 17 residues. Losses at the gene ends were 0 bases for V and 5 bases for J; bases not matched to a gene: 10. Germline V CDR1 and CDR2: SQVTM, ANQGSEA. The CDR3 spells CSVEDLGPSGKTGELFF. In DNA, the CDR3 is TGCAGCGTTGAAGATCTTGGGCCTAGCGGGAAAACCGGGGAGCTGTTTTTT.

This chain connects TRBV5-1 to TRBJ1-2; D is uncertain. CDR1 SGHRS and CDR2 YFSETQ come from the germline V gene. The CDR3 spans 13 residues. V was trimmed by 0 bases and J by 4 bases, leaving 7 bases between them. DNA of the CDR3: TGCGCCAGCAGCTTGGAAGGCAGCTATGGCTACACCTTC. It codes for CASSLEGSYGYTF.

This chain joins TRBV5-1 and TRBJ2-7; D might be TRBD1 or TRBD2, each matching 5 bases. V lost 4 bases and J lost 0, with 11 bases in between. The CDR3 consists of 14 residues. From germline, CDR1 is SGHRS and CDR2 YFSETQ. In nucleotides, the CDR3 is TGCGCCAGCAGCCCCCGGGACCTCTCCTACGAGCAGTACTTC. This gives the protein CASSPRDLSYEQYF.

The chain carries TRBV9 and TRBJ2-5; 7 bases line up with TRBD1. In germline, CDR1 is SGDLS, CDR2 YYNGEE. This CDR3 spans 16 amino acids. The V segment lost 1 base and the J segment 4 bases; nucleotides outside the gene matches: 10. The DNA for the CDR3 is TGTGCCAGCAGCGTACGGGACAGCCGAACTACAGAGACCCAGTACTTC. Protein product: CASSVRDSRTTETQYF. The variable domain in full, with the rest retrieved from reference TRBV9 and TRBJ2-5, is DSGVTQTPKHLITATGQRVTLRCSPRSGDLSVYWYQQSLDQGLQFLIQYYNGEERAKGNILERFSAQQFPDLHSELNLSSLELGDSALYFCASSVRDSRTTETQYFGPGTRLLVL.

The rearrangement uses TRBV7-9 and TRBJ2-5; D may correspond to TRBD1 or TRBD2 (5 bases each). Trimming left V 4 bases short and J 11 bases short, with 17 bases between. The germline V gene has CDR1 SEHNR and CDR2 FQNEAQ (reference sequence). There are 13 residues in the CDR3. The CDR3 bases are TGTGCCAGCAGCTCCAAGGGACCGGCAGAGCAGTACTTC. It codes for CASSSKGPAEQYF.

The chain carries TRBV29-1 and TRBJ2-7; TRBD2 matches 11 bases. Trimming at V came to 6 bases and at J to 4 bases, leaving 5 bases not matched to a gene. Germline V gene sequence: CDR1 SQVTM, CDR2 ANQGSEA. The CDR3 is made up of 13 amino acids. The CDR3 loop is CSVTSGRGYEQYF. The CDR3 DNA reads as TGCAGCGTAACTAGCGGGAGAGGTTACGAGCAGTACTTC.

The rearrangement uses TRBV9 and TRBJ2-1; D ambiguous. Trimming removed 0 bases from V and 10 bases from J, with 17 bases in between. CDR3 length equals 15 residues. CDR1 and CDR2 (germline): SGDLS, YYNGEE. The CDR3 DNA is TGTGCCAGCAGCGTAGTGGTATTTGGTAATGAAGAGCAGTTCTTC. Translating gives CASSVVVFGNEEQFF.